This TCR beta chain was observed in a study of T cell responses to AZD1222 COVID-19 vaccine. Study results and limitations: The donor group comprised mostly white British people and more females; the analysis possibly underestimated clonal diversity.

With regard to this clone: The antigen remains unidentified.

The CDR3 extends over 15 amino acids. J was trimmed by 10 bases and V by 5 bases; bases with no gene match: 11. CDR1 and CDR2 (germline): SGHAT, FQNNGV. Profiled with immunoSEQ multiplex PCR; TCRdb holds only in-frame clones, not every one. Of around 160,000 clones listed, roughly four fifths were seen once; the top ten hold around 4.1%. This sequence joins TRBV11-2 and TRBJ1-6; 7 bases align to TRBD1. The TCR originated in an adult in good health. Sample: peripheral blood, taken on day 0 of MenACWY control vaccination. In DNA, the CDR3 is TGTGCCAGCAGCATCCGAGGGGGCTGGAGATCACCCCTCCACTTT. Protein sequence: CASSIRGGWRSPLHF.